The source of this T cell receptor beta chain is a study of siplizumab effects on memory and regulatory T cells. This clone showed up just a few times. Measured with immunoSEQ multiplex PCR; TCRdb has only the in-frame clones, and not every one. The data contain about 110,000 clones, 80% to 95% of them seen just once; the ten biggest clones take up 1% to 1.5%. Source material: CD4+ T cells sorted from blood. The TCR comes from a human donor in good health.

The CDR3 coding sequence is TGTGCCAGCAGCTCCTCTAGCGGGAGTATTACAGATACGCAGTATTTT. Protein product: CASSSSSGSITDTQYF. The rearrangement joins TRBV7-3 to TRBJ2-3; 10 bases map to TRBD2. The CDR3 contains 16 residues. V lost 4 bases to trimming and J lost 3 bases; unmatched junction nucleotides: 7. Germline assignment: CDR1 SGHTA and CDR2 FQGTGA.